This T cell receptor (beta chain) was recorded in a study of blood T cell repertoires in COVID-19 (dated by TCRdb to about 2020). Concerning the study at large: Samples from collaborators originated in the United States, Italy and Spain and spanned both the acute and convalescent phases of COVID-19. The prospective study material was composed of cDNA or gDNA derived from T cells, B-cell-depleted T cells, or PBMCs. The repertoires were released in a freely available public database intended as a resource for research on the immune response to SARS-CoV-2. A de-identified subject ID, COVID-19 status, age in years and sex were almost always included in the sample metadata. Deeply sampled blood TCRbeta repertoires from subjects exposed to, actively infected with, or recovered from COVID-19 were included in the dataset. HLA class I and class II types, where available, came from metadata supplied by the sample provider rather than from assay-based typing. Samples were obtained from the ongoing ImmuneRACE study (first 160 participants) and from over 1,000 subjects provided by 6 global collaborators.

Collaborating institutions collected whole blood in K2EDTA tubes following their own protocols. For TCRbeta analysis, collaborators shipped samples in one of three forms: frozen whole blood, isolated PBMCs, or DNA extracted from either of those sample types. About this clone: Its antigen is unknown. Base qualities are missing; no much larger clone stands one base away.

TCRbeta CDR3 regions were amplified from genomic DNA using the immunoSEQ Assay, a bias-controlled multiplex PCR. As for how the authors treated the data: Within the assay, amplification of reference gene primers was used to estimate how many nucleated cells each sample contained. Sequence reads were collapsed and filtered to measure the absolute abundance of every unique TCRbeta CDR3 rearrangement. Productive Simpson clonality was computed per sample as the square root of Simpson's diversity index over productive rearrangements. This immuneACCESS table, as held by TCRdb, lists in-frame sequences with V and J called but not all clones. Of the missing ones, under half trace to an unresolved V gene in checked studies; the others have no known cause. For V, J and clone size, that table is used; D and trimming come from the DNA. This sample lists about 210,000 clones; 88% were detected once. Of the sample, less than 2% falls within the top ten clones.

The investigation overall reported the following: The amount of clinical and demographic metadata varied by source and participant and was provided uncurated.

This receptor was taken from a man aged 70 or older with acute or convalescent COVID-19. Sequencing was carried out using peripheral blood.

The CDR3 loop reads CASSLGQSVTEAFF. The bases read TGTGCCAGCAGCTTGGGACAGTCGGTAACTGAAGCTTTCTTT. This chain joins TRBV5-8 to TRBJ1-1; tentative D gene TRBD1, with 5 bases matching. The CDR3 covers 14 residues, taking in both the cysteine and the phenylalanine. The kept DNA is CDR3 alone, 42 bases in frame from the first base. The germline V gene encodes CDR1 SGHTS and CDR2 YDEGEE. Trimming at the junction amounts to 0 bases on V and 5 bases on J, and the germline ends lie 11 bases apart.